This T cell receptor beta chain was sequenced in a study of blood T cell repertoires in COVID-19 (dated by TCRdb to the early 2020s). About the full investigation: Collaborator samples came from the United States, Italy and Spain and covered acute and convalescent phases of COVID-19. The material from the prospective study consisted of cDNA or gDNA derived from T cells, B-cell-depleted T cells, or PBMCs. The samples were drawn from the first 160 participants of the ongoing ImmuneRACE study and from 950 to 1,500 subjects provided by 6 global collaborators. A freely available public database, intended as a resource for researchers studying the immune response to SARS-CoV-2, is where the repertoires were released. Sample metadata almost always included a de-identified subject ID, COVID-19 status, age in years and sex. Subjects who had been exposed to COVID-19, were actively infected with it, or had recovered from it provided the deeply sampled blood TCRbeta repertoires that made up the dataset. Where available, HLA class I and class II types were obtained from metadata supplied by the sample provider rather than from assay-based typing.

Enrolling through a virtual design, the prospective study's participants ranged in age from about 18 to 89 years and lived across more than 20 United States geographic areas. In the prospective study, participants were assigned to cohorts based on the clinical history participants reported in a screening survey and a study questionnaire. Mobile phlebotomists in the prospective study collected whole blood, serum and a nasopharyngeal or oropharyngeal swab from every participant. Over an approximately 2-month period, participants in the prospective study had the option of providing additional blood draws and questionnaires. Before DNA extraction, blood samples from the prospective study were shipped at room temperature or frozen. V and J are trimmed by 6 bases and 5 bases, and the gene matches miss 8 bases of the junction. CDR1 and CDR2, per the germline V gene, are SGHRS and YFSETQ. There are 14 amino acids in the CDR3, from cysteine to phenylalanine inclusive. CDR3 DNA only is kept here, 42 bases in frame from base 1.

TCRbeta CDR3 regions were amplified from genomic DNA using the immunoSEQ Assay, a bias-controlled multiplex PCR. On the study's bioinformatics: The number of nucleated cells in each sample was estimated from the amplification of reference gene primers within the assay. Sequence reads were collapsed and filtered to measure the absolute abundance of every unique TCRbeta CDR3 rearrangement. For each sample, productive Simpson clonality was calculated as the square root of Simpson's diversity index across productive rearrangements. As stored in TCRdb, this immuneACCESS dataset retains in-frame rearrangements with V and J assigned. A fraction of the clones does not appear; measured against another copy, unresolved V genes explain less than half of the discrepancy, and the remainder lacks a known reason. D and trimming were read from the DNA, whereas the V and J calls and clone size are those reported in that table. The sample contains under 200,000 clones, more than 75% of them found a single time. The ten largest clones take up around 6% of the sample.

As to this clone: The antigen it recognizes is unknown. The record has no base qualities; no much larger clone is one base away.

Results and caveats for the whole study, not just this receptor: The amount of clinical and demographic metadata varied by source and participant and was provided uncurated.

This chain joins TRBV5-1 to TRBJ1-1, and TRBD1 aligns with 9 junction nucleotides. The TCR originated in a man aged 40-50 years with acute COVID-19. What was sequenced was PBMCs or T cells enriched from blood (not recorded which). In nucleotide form, the sequence is TGCGCCAGCACCGGGACAGGGTGGTTGACTGAAGCTTTCTTT. This sequence encodes CASTGTGWLTEAFF.